This section outlines one T cell receptor (beta chain) sequence together with its context. What it recognizes is unknown. The data derive from a study of T cells in tuberculosis. Broader study findings: Active tuberculosis alpha repertoires lay closer to GMM-specific TCRs than controls'. GEM motif frequencies gave 70% accuracy; the GMM repertoire gave about 86%.

V gave up 3 bases and J gave up 5 bases, with 13 bases separating them. The CDR3 has 13 residues. The germline V gene has CDR1 SQVTM and CDR2 ANQGSEA. Data came from immunoSEQ multiplex PCR; TCRdb stores just in-frame clones and leaves some out. The profile covers 45,000 or so clones, with over 90% appearing a single time and 6.5% to 9.5% taken by the ten largest. The gene calls are TRBV29-1 and TRBJ1-1; unclear D gene. The receptor's source is a donor between 10 and 35 years old with latent tuberculosis or without tuberculosis infection. The sample comprised PBMCs. The CDR3 coding sequence is TGCAGCGTTGAGCGGCCCCCGAGTACTGAAGCTTTCTTT. It translates to CSVERPPSTEAFF.